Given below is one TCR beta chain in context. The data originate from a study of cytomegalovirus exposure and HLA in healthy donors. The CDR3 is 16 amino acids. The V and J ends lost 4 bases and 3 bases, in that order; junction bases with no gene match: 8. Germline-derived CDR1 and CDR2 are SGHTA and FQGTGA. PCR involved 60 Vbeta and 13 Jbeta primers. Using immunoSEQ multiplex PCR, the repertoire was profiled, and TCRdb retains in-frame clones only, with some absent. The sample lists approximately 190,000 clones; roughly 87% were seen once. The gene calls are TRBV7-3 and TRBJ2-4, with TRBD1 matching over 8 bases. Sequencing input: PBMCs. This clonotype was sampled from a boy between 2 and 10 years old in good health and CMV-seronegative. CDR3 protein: CASSSAGGFGKNIQYF. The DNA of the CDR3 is TGTGCCAGCAGCTCAGCAGGGGGCTTCGGCAAAAACATTCAGTACTTC.